A selection of T cell receptor beta chains follows, all from one sample in a study of cytomegalovirus exposure and HLA in healthy donors. Sequencing used immunoSEQ multiplex PCR; TCRdb keeps in-frame clones, though not all of them. There are about 140,000 clones in the sample; roughly four fifths occur only once, and roughly an eighth lies in the top ten. Source material: PBMCs. These receptors were obtained from a human donor in good health. Both conserved end residues are trimmed from each CDR3. Fields, in order: V gene, J gene, CDR3 protein.

>TRBV11-2|TRBJ2-1
ASGHPTSLQF
>TRBV29-1|TRBJ2-5
SVVRGQETQY
>TRBV5-1|TRBJ2-3
ASSLGQLSDTQY
>TRBV19|TRBJ1-4
ASSGGDPEKLF
>TRBV7-9|TRBJ2-3
ASSLGQDSLTDTQY
>TRBV11-3|TRBJ1-2
ASSQPGQISYGYT
>TRBV30|TRBJ1-5
AWSVRGPSGDQPQH
>TRBV5-1|TRBJ1-6
ASSLESSYNSPLH
>TRBV4-1|TRBJ1-4
ASSEHSATNEKLF
>TRBV5-1|TRBJ2-1
ASSLGLAGSNEQF
>TRBV6-6|TRBJ1-2
ASSYGGQRSYT
>TRBV2|TRBJ2-1
ASKPFGARNNEQF
>TRBV19|TRBJ1-5
ASSATGGGQPQH
>TRBV29-1|TRBJ2-1
SVEVTASSYNEQF
>TRBV28|TRBJ2-2
ASSLFGTGNTGELF
>TRBV6-5|TRBJ2-5
ASSSTSGVTQY
>TRBV7-9|TRBJ1-1
ASSLGGSNTEAF
>TRBV2|TRBJ2-7
ASSGLAAEQY
>TRBV19|TRBJ1-5
ASSIGRQGNQPQH
>TRBV28|TRBJ2-1
ASSQQGSEQF
>TRBV5-1|TRBJ2-3
ASSLVASGTDTQY
>TRBV5-4|TRBJ2-2
ASSKSTGNTGELF
>TRBV7-8|TRBJ2-7
ASSLTAGSSYEQY